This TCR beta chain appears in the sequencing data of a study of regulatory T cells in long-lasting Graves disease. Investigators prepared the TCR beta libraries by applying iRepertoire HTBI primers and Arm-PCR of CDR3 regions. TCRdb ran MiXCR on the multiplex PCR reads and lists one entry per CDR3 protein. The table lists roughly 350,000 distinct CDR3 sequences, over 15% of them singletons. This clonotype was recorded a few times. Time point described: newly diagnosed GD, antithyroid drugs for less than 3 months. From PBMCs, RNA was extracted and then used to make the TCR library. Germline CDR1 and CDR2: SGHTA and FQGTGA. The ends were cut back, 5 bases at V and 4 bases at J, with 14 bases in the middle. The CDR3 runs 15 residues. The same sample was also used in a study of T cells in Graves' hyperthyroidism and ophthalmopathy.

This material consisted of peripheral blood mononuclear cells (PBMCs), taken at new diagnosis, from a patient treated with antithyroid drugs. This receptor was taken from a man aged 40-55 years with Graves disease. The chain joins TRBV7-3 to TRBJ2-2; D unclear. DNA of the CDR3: TGTGCCAGCAGCCCCGGGCAGGCCGTCACCGGGGAGCTGTTTTTT. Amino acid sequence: CASSPGQAVTGELFF.